These 17 T cell receptor beta chains were sequenced from one sample in a study of CD8 T cells in Susac syndrome. Random hexamers primed reverse transcription of about 0.45 to 1 ug RNA. In TCRdb, the immunoSEQ multiplex PCR reads were re-called with MiXCR into one record per CDR3 protein. The sample includes 100,000 to 150,000 distinct CDR3 sequences, about 93% of them seen just once. Material: CD4+ T cells from PBMCs. The receptor set was obtained from a human donor in good health.

This clonotype was seen more than once but under ten times. The V gene is TRBV2, the J gene TRBJ1-2; 8 bases agree with TRBD1. The J segment lost 7 bases and the V segment lost 3 bases, leaving 4 bases of the junction unmatched. Looked up from germline, CDR1 is SNHLY and CDR2 is FYNNEI. The CDR3 is made up of 13 amino acids. The CDR3 loop is CASSDQGAGGYTF. CDR3 DNA sequence: TGTGCCAGCAGTGACCAGGGGGCAGGTGGCTACACCTTC.

The chain is built from TRBV6-5 and TRBJ2-4; possible D gene TRBD1, 6 bases. Trimming pared 5 bases from V and 0 bases from J, leaving 14 bases between. This CDR3 has 16 residues. Germline V gene lookup returns CDR1 MNHEY and CDR2 SVGAGI. CDR3 protein: CASSTGQSIAKNIQYF. The CDR3, as DNA: TGTGCCAGCAGTACTGGACAGTCGATAGCCAAAAACATTCAGTACTTC.

The chain couples TRBV20-1 to TRBJ1-1; 7 nucleotides line up with TRBD1. The CDR3 consists of 15 residues. The V and J ends lost 7 bases and 0 bases, in that order; junction bases with no gene match: 11. CDR1 DFQATT and CDR2 SNEGSKA come from the germline V gene (reference sequence). The CDR3 spells CSERQGEVMNTEAFF. In DNA, the CDR3 is TGCAGTGAACGCCAGGGGGAGGTCATGAACACTGAAGCTTTCTTT.

This chain connects TRBV4-1 to TRBJ2-2; D is uncertain. Trimming shortened V by 3 bases and J by 2 bases, and 7 bases separated the two germline ends. This CDR3 spans 14 amino acids. Germline CDR1 and CDR2: MGHRA and YSYEKL. In nucleotides, the CDR3 is TGCGCCAGCAGCCACACCGCCAACACCGGGGAGCTGTTTTTT. It specifies CASSHTANTGELFF.

The chain couples TRBV30 to TRBJ2-2; the match to TRBD2 covers 8 bases. CDR3 size: 14 residues. Per germline, CDR1 GTSNPN and CDR2 SVGIG (reference sequence). The V segment lost 3 bases and the J segment 5 bases; nucleotides outside the gene matches: 5. The CDR3 sequence: CAWRDPGGTGELFF. CDR3 sequence (DNA): TGTGCCTGGAGGGACCCGGGGGGGACCGGGGAGCTGTTTTTT. The full variable domain, its missing parts supplied by reference TRBV30 and TRBJ2-2, is SQTIHQWPATLVQPVGSPLSLECTVEGTSNPNLYWYRQAAGRGLQLLFYSVGIGQISSEVPQNLSASRPQDRQFILSSKKLLLSDSGFYLCAWRDPGGTGELFFGEGSRLTVL.

V gene TRBV20-1 combines with J gene TRBJ1-1; D gene unclear. Germline V gene lookup returns CDR1 DFQATT and CDR2 SNEGSKA (reference sequence). V was pared by 2 bases and J by 1 base, with 5 bases between. The CDR3 is 12 amino acids. The CDR3: CSARYGNTEAFF. For the CDR3, the DNA is TGCAGTGCTAGATATGGGAACACTGAAGCTTTCTTT.

This clonotype appeared a single time. This chain uses TRBV5-1 with TRBJ2-5, with 8 nucleotides matching TRBD1. CDR1 and CDR2 (germline): SGHRS, YFSETQ. CDR3 size: 14 residues. The V gene end was trimmed by 3 bases and the J gene end by 3 bases; junction bases not matched to a gene: 4. The CDR3 bases are TGCGCCAGCAGCTCCGCGACAGGGGAAGAGACCCAGTACTTC. The encoded protein is CASSSATGEETQYF.

The chain carries TRBV20-1 and TRBJ2-7; possible D gene TRBD1, 5 bases. The germline V gene has CDR1 DFQATT and CDR2 SNEGSKA (reference sequence). V was shortened by 1 base and J by 0 bases, with 13 bases between the two germline ends. The CDR3 covers 15 residues. This chain's CDR3 is CSARGGAGPSYEQYF. The CDR3 region has the DNA TGCAGTGCTAGAGGTGGGGCAGGCCCCTCCTACGAGCAGTACTTC.

The rearrangement uses TRBV7-9 and TRBJ1-1, with D uncertain. The CDR3 length is 15 residues. CDR1 is SEHNR, CDR2 FQNEAQ, per germline (reference sequence). Trimming removed 2 bases at V and 1 base at J, with 11 bases between. CDR3 DNA: TGTGCCAGCAGCTTATCGACAATAGCGAACACTGAAGCTTTCTTT. Residues: CASSLSTIANTEAFF. The whole variable domain, remainder taken from reference TRBV7-9 and TRBJ1-1, is DTGVSQNPRHKITKRGQNVTFRCDPISEHNRLYWYRQTLGQGPEFLTYFQNEAQLEKSRLLSDRFSAERPKGSFSTLEIQRTEQGDSAMYLCASSLSTIANTEAFFGQGTRLTVV.

The rearrangement links TRBV9 to TRBJ2-2, with 8 bases lining up with TRBD2. The J segment lost 1 base and the V segment lost 2 bases, leaving 7 bases of the junction unmatched. Germline CDR1 is SGDLS and CDR2 is YYNGEE. The CDR3 contains 17 residues. This CDR3 is CASSVGMSGGNTGELFF. The CDR3 DNA reads as TGTGCCAGCAGCGTGGGGATGAGCGGGGGGAACACCGGGGAGCTGTTTTTT.

V is TRBV19 and J is TRBJ1-2; 7 bases are shared with TRBD1. The CDR3 length is 13 residues. V gave up 5 bases and J gave up 8 bases; unmatched junction bases: 8. Germline-derived CDR1 and CDR2 are LNHDA and SQIVND (reference sequence). The CDR3 DNA is TGTGCCAGTAGTGCCGGGACAGCCGGAGGCTACACCTTC. It encodes CASSAGTAGGYTF.

The chain joins TRBV6-5 to TRBJ2-5; no firm D call. The ends were cut back, 10 bases at V and 2 bases at J, with 20 bases in the middle. There are 15 residues in the CDR3. CDR1 is MNHEY, CDR2 SVGAGI, per germline. This chain's CDR3 is CATLSPLSPQETQYF. Here the CDR3 DNA reads TGTGCCACTCTCTCACCACTCTCCCCGCAAGAGACCCAGTACTTC.

The chain joins TRBV2 to TRBJ1-4; D not resolved. The CDR3 has 12 amino acids. CDR1 SNHLY and CDR2 FYNNEI come from the germline V gene. Deletions cut 6 bases from V and 5 bases from J, with 7 bases between. CDR3 amino acids: CASRGSNEKLFF. CDR3 sequence (DNA): TGTGCCAGCAGGGGTTCAAATGAAAAACTGTTTTTT.

The genes are TRBV4-3 and TRBJ2-2; tentatively, D is TRBD1 or TRBD2 (5 bases each). Germline-derived CDR1 and CDR2 are LGHNA and YSLEER. This CDR3 is built from 16 residues. V lost 4 bases and J lost 3, with 15 bases in between. Written as DNA, the CDR3 is TGCGCCAGCAGCCGAGAGTGGGACGGACACACCGGGGAGCTGTTTTTT. Translated: CASSREWDGHTGELFF.

The chain uses TRBV20-1 and TRBJ2-3; no definite D call. CDR3 length equals 13 residues. Trimming removed 6 bases from V and 2 bases from J, with 12 bases in between. The germline V gene has CDR1 DFQATT and CDR2 SNEGSKA (reference sequence). CDR3 amino acids: CSAATSDTDTQYF. The CDR3 nucleotides read TGCAGTGCAGCGACCTCTGACACAGATACGCAGTATTTT.

V is TRBV12-3 or TRBV12-4 and J is TRBJ1-1; D may be TRBD1 (5 bases). Trimming cost V 4 bases and J 5 bases, with 14 bases left between them. CDR3 size: 14 residues. CDR3 nucleotide sequence: TGTGCCAGCAGTTCTAACCCAGGGCAAACTGAAGCTTTCTTT. Translation: CASSSNPGQTEAFF.

The J gene is TRBJ2-3, the V gene TRBV7-9; the D is unclear. CDR3 size: 14 residues. The germline CDR1 and CDR2 sequences are SEHNR and FQNEAQ (reference sequence). Between the trimmed V and J ends, which lost 5 bases and 2 bases, there was a span of 11 bases. CDR3 DNA sequence: TGTGCCAGCAGCCGAACATCAAACACAGATACGCAGTATTTT. Amino acid sequence: CASSRTSNTDTQYF.